This section outlines one T cell receptor (beta chain) sequence together with its context. Its specificity is unknown. The data belong to a study of CD8 T cells in ankylosing spondylitis. Construction of TCR beta libraries was performed using quantitative 5'-RACE with molecular barcodes. One entry per CDR3 protein, called by TCRdb with MiXCR from the 5' RACE reads. The sample yields about 90,000 distinct CDR3 sequences, 9% seen once. Study-level results: Characteristic, it appeared, of ankylosing spondylitis blood was a TCR beta motif of roughly eight highly homologous variants. In peripheral blood, disease-linked CD8+ clones occurred at relatively low frequencies. Disease-linked clones were reportedly significantly enriched in matched ankylosing spondylitis synovial fluid.

Per germline, CDR1 MNHNS and CDR2 SASEGT. Trimming left V 2 bases short and J 4 bases short, with 14 bases between. This CDR3 comprises 15 residues. The receptor comes from a male donor with ankylosing spondylitis. Sequencing input: blood, either unsorted or a sorted T cell fraction (not recorded which). This chain uses TRBV6-1 with TRBJ2-5; the D call may be TRBD1 or TRBD2 (5 bases each). The CDR3 here is CASSEIRGVGETQYF. As DNA, the CDR3 is TGTGCCAGCAGTGAAATTCGAGGGGTTGGAGAGACCCAGTACTTC.